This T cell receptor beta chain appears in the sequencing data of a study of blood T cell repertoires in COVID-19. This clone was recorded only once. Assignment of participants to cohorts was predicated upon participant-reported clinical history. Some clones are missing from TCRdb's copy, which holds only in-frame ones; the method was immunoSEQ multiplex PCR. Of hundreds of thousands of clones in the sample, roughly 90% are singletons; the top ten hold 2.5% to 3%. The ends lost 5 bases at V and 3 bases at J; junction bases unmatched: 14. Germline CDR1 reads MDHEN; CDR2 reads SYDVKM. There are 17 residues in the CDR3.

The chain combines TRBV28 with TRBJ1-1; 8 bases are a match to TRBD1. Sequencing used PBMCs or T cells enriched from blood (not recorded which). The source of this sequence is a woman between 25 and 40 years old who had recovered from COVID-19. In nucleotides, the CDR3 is TGTGCCAGCAGTCACAACGGACAGGGATTATGGGACACTGAAGCTTTCTTT. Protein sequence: CASSHNGQGLWDTEAFF.